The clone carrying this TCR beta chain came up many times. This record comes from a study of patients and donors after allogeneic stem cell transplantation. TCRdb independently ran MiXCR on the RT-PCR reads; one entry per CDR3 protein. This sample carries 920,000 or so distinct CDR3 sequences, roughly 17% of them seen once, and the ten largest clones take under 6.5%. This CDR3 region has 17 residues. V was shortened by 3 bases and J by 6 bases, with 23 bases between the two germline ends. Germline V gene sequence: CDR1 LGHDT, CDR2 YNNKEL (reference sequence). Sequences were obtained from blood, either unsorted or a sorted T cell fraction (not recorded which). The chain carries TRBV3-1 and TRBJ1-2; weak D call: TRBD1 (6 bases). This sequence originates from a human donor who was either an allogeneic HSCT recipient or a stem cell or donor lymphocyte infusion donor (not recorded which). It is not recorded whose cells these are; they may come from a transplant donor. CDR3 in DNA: TGTGCCAGCAGCCATTCCCCCGGGACAACAAGGCGAAATGGCTACACCTTC. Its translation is CASSHSPGTTRRNGYTF.